The sample holds a few counts of the clone carrying this T cell receptor (beta chain). Its target is unknown. V trimming: 1 base; J trimming: 9 bases; junction bases outside the gene matches: 4. The CDR3 loop spans 14 amino acids. Germline V lookup: CDR1 SGHNT, CDR2 YENEEA. These data are taken from a study of post-analysis software for immune sequencing data. The study's findings and limits: When patients were compared with controls, a handful of TRBV segments were more frequent, TRBV5-6, TRBV5-1 and TRBV20-1 among them. By F measure, samples from a shared preparation batch strongly co-clustered. Patients with multiple sclerosis recorded significantly lower normalized Chao1 diversity than controls, the study found.

Unique molecular identifiers were present in the TCR beta cDNA libraries. About 500,000 cDNA molecules were obtained per 1 to 10 million input T cells. MiXCR, run by TCRdb on the PCR reads, gives a single entry per CDR3 protein. The sample gives around 700,000 distinct CDR3 sequences, around 60% of which show up once; about 11% is in the top ten. Material: blood. This TCR was sampled from a girl aged 2-10 years with multiple sclerosis. This chain links TRBV11-3 with TRBJ2-1; TRBD2 matches 9 bases. CDR3: CASSLGGRAGEQFF. The DNA of the CDR3 is TGTGCCAGCAGCTTAGGCGGGAGGGCCGGTGAGCAGTTCTTC.